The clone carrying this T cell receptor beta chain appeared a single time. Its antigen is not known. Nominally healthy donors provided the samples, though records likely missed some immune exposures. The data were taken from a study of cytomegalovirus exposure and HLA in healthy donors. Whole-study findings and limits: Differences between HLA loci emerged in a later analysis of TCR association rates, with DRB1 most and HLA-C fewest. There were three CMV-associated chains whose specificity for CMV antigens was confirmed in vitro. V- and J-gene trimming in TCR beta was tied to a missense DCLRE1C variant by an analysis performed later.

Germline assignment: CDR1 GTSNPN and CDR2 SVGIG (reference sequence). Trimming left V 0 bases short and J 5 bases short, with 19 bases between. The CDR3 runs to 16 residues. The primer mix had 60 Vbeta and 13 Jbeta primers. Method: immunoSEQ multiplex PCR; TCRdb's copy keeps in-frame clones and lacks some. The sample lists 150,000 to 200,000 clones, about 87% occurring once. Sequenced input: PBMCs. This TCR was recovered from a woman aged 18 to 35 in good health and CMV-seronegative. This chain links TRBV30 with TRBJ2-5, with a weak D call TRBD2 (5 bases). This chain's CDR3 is CAWSVLGLMVLETQYF. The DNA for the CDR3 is TGTGCCTGGAGTGTACTAGGCTTGATGGTGCTGGAGACCCAGTACTTC.